Below, 23 T cell receptor beta chains from the same sample are listed, as sequenced in a study of response to subunit inactivated influenza vaccine. One entry per CDR3 protein results from TCRdb running MiXCR on the RT-PCR reads. The top ten clones hold around 13% of a sample with 540,000 or so distinct CDR3 sequences, 13% of them seen once. The source material was PBMCs from blood, sampled roughly 47 days after vaccination. The receptors were sampled from a man aged 50 to 60 who received an inactivated influenza vaccine.

This clonotype was seen ten or more times. The chain couples TRBV5-4 to TRBJ1-1; D is uncertain. Germline V gene lookup returns CDR1 SGHNT and CDR2 YYREEE (reference sequence). The CDR3 runs 19 residues. V lost 0 bases, J lost 5 bases, and 26 bases lay in between. CDR3 nucleotide sequence: TGTGCCAGCAGCTTGGGCTCCTTCTATTCGGACTCTTGGAGGACTGAAGCTTTCTTT. This sequence encodes CASSLGSFYSDSWRTEAFF.

This clonotype appeared once. The rearrangement joins TRBV20-1 to TRBJ2-1; D is possibly TRBD2 (6 bases). The ends were cut back, 3 bases at V and 8 bases at J, with 11 bases in the middle. The CDR3 length is 12 residues. CDR1 and CDR2 from the germline V gene are DFQATT and SNEGSKA (reference sequence). CDR3 loop: CSASGRIDEQFF. CDR3 sequence (DNA): TGCAGTGCTAGCGGGAGAATCGATGAGCAGTTCTTC.

J is TRBJ2-7 and V is TRBV13, with 10 bases aligning to TRBD1. Germline V gene lookup returns CDR1 PRHDT and CDR2 FYEKMQ (reference sequence). The CDR3 length is 15 residues. J was trimmed by 3 bases and V by 0 bases; bases with no gene match: 2. The CDR3: CASSLGGTGDYEQYF. CDR3 nucleotides: TGTGCCAGCAGCTTAGGAGGGACAGGGGACTACGAGCAGTACTTC.

At least ten counts were recorded for this clonotype. The V and J genes are TRBV12-3 or TRBV12-4 and TRBJ2-7; TRBD2 aligns across 12 bases. V lost 4 bases to trimming and J lost 6 bases; unmatched junction nucleotides: 7. The CDR3 has 15 residues. CDR3 DNA: TGTGCCAGCAGTTCTAAACTAGCGGGGGGTGCCGAGCAGTACTTC. Encoded protein: CASSSKLAGGAEQYF.

This sequence joins TRBV9 and TRBJ2-3; TRBD2 matches at 13 bases. The CDR3 is 16 amino acids. In germline, CDR1 is SGDLS, CDR2 YYNGEE. Trimming at V came to 0 bases and at J to 6 bases, leaving 4 bases not matched to a gene. The CDR3 sequence: CASSVGTSGGLDTQYF. Here the CDR3 DNA reads TGTGCCAGCAGCGTAGGGACTAGCGGGGGATTGGATACGCAGTATTTT.

The chain recombines TRBV11-2 with TRBJ2-7; 11 nucleotides align to TRBD2. V was clipped by 1 base and J by 0 bases; unmatched bases: 2. CDR3 size: 16 residues. Per germline, CDR1 SGHAT and CDR2 FQNNGV. The CDR3 region has the DNA TGTGCCAGCAGCTTAGGGGGACTAGCGGACTCCTACGAGCAGTACTTC. Its protein product is CASSLGGLADSYEQYF.

This chain connects TRBV3-1 to TRBJ2-7; D may be TRBD2 (6 bases). V was cut by 1 base and J by 2 bases, with 9 bases left in between. Germline CDR1 reads LGHDT; CDR2 reads YNNKEL (reference sequence). This CDR3 comprises 14 residues. The CDR3 DNA sequence: TGTGCCAGCAGCCAAGGCGGGGCTGCCTACGAGCAGTACTTC. Amino acid sequence: CASSQGGAAYEQYF.

The gene calls are TRBV12-2 and TRBJ2-5; the table's D call of TRBD2 was not tested on the DNA. TRBV12-2 is annotated as a pseudogene. There are 13 residues in the CDR3. The CDR3 region is CASHPSPGETQYF. The CDR3 nucleotides are TGTGCAAGTCACCCCTCCCCCGGTGAGACCCAGTACTTC.

The chain has TRBV7-2 and TRBJ2-7, with 8 bases identical to TRBD2. Germline V gene sequence: CDR1 SGHTA, CDR2 FQGNSA. The CDR3 is 14 amino acids. Trimming removed 5 bases from V and 6 bases from J; junction bases left unmatched: 9. CDR3 region: CASSHRRTSSEQYF. The CDR3 coding sequence is TGTGCCAGCAGCCATAGACGGACTAGCTCCGAGCAGTACTTC.

This clonotype was recorded many times. The chain joins TRBV7-9 to TRBJ2-3; D perhaps matches TRBD2 (5 bases). This CDR3 has 13 amino acids. The V end was cut by 5 bases, the J end by 4 bases, with 10 bases between. Germline CDR1 SEHNR, CDR2 FQNEAQ (reference sequence). CDR3 protein: CASSLARADTQYF. The CDR3 nucleotides are TGTGCCAGCAGCCTGGCGAGGGCAGATACGCAGTATTTT.

This chain connects TRBV5-1 to TRBJ2-7; 8 bases are a match to TRBD2. Germline loops: CDR1 SGHRS, CDR2 YFSETQ. The CDR3 has 15 residues. The junction had 8 bases not matched to a gene; V was cut back by 4 bases and J by 2 bases. CDR3: CASSPRGSGAYEQYF. CDR3 DNA: TGCGCCAGCAGCCCTAGGGGTAGCGGGGCCTACGAGCAGTACTTC.

This rearrangement joins TRBV6-2 or TRBV6-3 to TRBJ2-7, with TRBD1 matching 8 bases. The CDR3 contains 14 residues. Per germline, CDR1 MNHEY and CDR2 SVGEGT. The V gene end was trimmed by 5 bases and the J gene end by 3 bases; junction bases not matched to a gene: 6. CDR3: CASSRTGNYYEQYF. The DNA of the CDR3 is TGTGCCAGCAGTCGGACAGGGAACTACTACGAGCAGTACTTC.

The V call is TRBV19, the J call TRBJ2-7, with 8 bases aligning to TRBD1. Per the germline V gene, CDR1 is LNHDA and CDR2 is SQIVND (reference sequence). The CDR3 contains 14 residues. Trimming removed 6 bases from V and 0 bases from J; junction bases left unmatched: 4. CDR3 sequence: CASSPTGVSYEQYF. The DNA for the CDR3 is TGTGCCAGTAGCCCGACAGGGGTCTCCTACGAGCAGTACTTC.

This clonotype has only a few counts. This chain uses TRBV28 with TRBJ1-5; D is undetermined. V was clipped by 2 bases and J by 7 bases, with 9 bases between them. In germline, CDR1 is MDHEN, CDR2 SYDVKM. The CDR3 totals 13 residues. As DNA, the CDR3 is TGTGCCAGCAGTTTACCCCTTAGGCAGCCCCAGCATTTT. Residues: CASSLPLRQPQHF.

The chain employs TRBV7-9 and TRBJ1-5, with unresolved D. The CDR3 sequence is 12 residues long. Trimming removed 1 base from V and 9 bases from J, with 7 bases in between. Germline CDR1 reads SEHNR; CDR2 reads FQNEAQ (reference sequence). In DNA, the CDR3 is TGTGCCAGCAGCTTAGGAGAATGGCCCCAGCATTTT. Its protein product is CASSLGEWPQHF.

In its sample, this clonotype was seen a few times. The V and J genes are TRBV5-1 and TRBJ2-7, with TRBD1 identical over 10 bases. Germline assignment: CDR1 SGHRS and CDR2 YFSETQ. The junction had 2 bases not matched to a gene; V was cut back by 4 bases and J by 1 base. The length of the CDR3 is 14 residues. The CDR3 is CASSKGQGSYEQYF. In nucleotides, the CDR3 is TGCGCCAGCAGCAAGGGACAGGGGTCCTACGAGCAGTACTTC.

The J gene is TRBJ2-1, the V gene TRBV7-3, with 10 bases that match TRBD2. Trimming at V came to 5 bases and at J to 7 bases, leaving 11 bases not matched to a gene. The germline CDR1 and CDR2 sequences are SGHTA and FQGTGA. The CDR3 is made up of 16 amino acids. The CDR3 loop reads CASSQGPSGSRNEQFF. CDR3 nucleotides: TGTGCCAGCAGCCAAGGGCCTAGCGGGAGTCGGAATGAGCAGTTCTTC.

The J gene is TRBJ2-1, the V gene TRBV7-2; D ambiguous. The CDR3 totals 16 residues. V was trimmed by 2 bases and J by 9 bases, leaving 20 bases between them. The V gene's germline CDR1 is SGHTA and CDR2 FQGNSA. The CDR3 sequence: CASSLFPAARGSEQFF. CDR3 in DNA: TGTGCCAGCAGCTTATTTCCAGCAGCCCGAGGTAGTGAGCAGTTCTTC.

Only a few counts were recorded for this clonotype. The rearrangement links TRBV12-3 or TRBV12-4 to TRBJ2-5, with 8 bases lining up with TRBD2. Losses at the gene ends were 7 bases for V and 5 bases for J; bases not matched to a gene: 12. The CDR3 length is 15 residues. This CDR3 reads CASKEGGRPVETQYF. The CDR3 DNA is TGTGCCAGCAAGGAAGGCGGGAGGCCCGTGGAGACCCAGTACTTC.

This chain joins TRBV10-3 and TRBJ1-6, with D unresolved. Trimming removed 0 bases from V and 5 bases from J, with 2 bases in between. The CDR3 totals 13 residues. Germline loops: CDR1 ENHRY, CDR2 SYGVKD. This CDR3 is CAISESDNSPLHF. DNA for the CDR3: TGTGCCATCAGTGAGTCGGATAATTCACCCCTCCACTTT.

There are a few counts of this clonotype. The gene calls are TRBV21-1 and TRBJ1-1; the table's TRBD1 call for D was not verified on the DNA. TRBV21-1 is an annotated pseudogene. This CDR3 region has 13 residues. The CDR3 coding sequence is TGTGCCAGCAGCACACCCCTGGGGACTGAAGCTTTCTTT. This gives the protein CASSTPLGTEAFF.

This clonotype was counted ten times or more. This rearrangement joins TRBV4-3 to TRBJ2-1; weak D call: TRBD1 (5 bases). The ends were cut back, 0 bases at V and 9 bases at J, with 24 bases in the middle. Germline CDR1 reads LGHNA; CDR2 reads YSLEER. The CDR3 length is 18 residues. CDR3 in amino acids: CASSQDLVGQGLLGEQFF. CDR3 nucleotide sequence: TGCGCCAGCAGCCAAGATCTTGTCGGGCAGGGCCTTTTAGGTGAGCAGTTCTTC.

CDR3 loop: CASSSGMLDTQYF. The CDR3 bases are TGTGCCAGCAGCAGCGGGATGCTAGATACGCAGTATTTT. The V and J genes are TRBV7-9 and TRBJ2-3; 7 positions match TRBD2. Losses at the gene ends were 5 bases for V and 5 bases for J; bases not matched to a gene: 4. This CDR3 spans 13 amino acids. The germline V gene has CDR1 SEHNR and CDR2 FQNEAQ (reference sequence).